This TCR beta chain was sequenced during a study of shared clonotypes between healthy human individuals. Broader study findings: Larger richness was generally estimated for naive than memory subsets.

Worth noting for this clone: Its antigen is not identified.

The CDR3 has 15 residues. In germline, CDR1 is LNHDA, CDR2 SQIVND (reference sequence). J was trimmed by 5 bases and V by 7 bases; bases with no gene match: 10. Method: immunoSEQ multiplex PCR; TCRdb's copy keeps in-frame clones and lacks some. The sample includes 1,500,000 or so clones, approximately 98.5% of them seen just once. The receptor was derived from a man aged 30-40 years in good health. The chain joins TRBV19 to TRBJ2-3; 9 positions agree with TRBD2. The sequenced material came from naive CD4+ T cells sorted from blood. Subset meaning: CD45RA+ positively selected. The CDR3 spells CASKAWREGGDTQYF. As DNA, the CDR3 is TGTGCCAGTAAAGCGTGGCGGGAGGGGGGAGATACGCAGTATTTT.